These 27 T cell receptor beta chains came from one sample sequenced in a study of response to subunit inactivated influenza vaccine. TCRdb independently ran MiXCR on the RT-PCR reads; one entry per CDR3 protein. The profile shows roughly 700,000 distinct CDR3 sequences, about 14% of them singletons. Sequencing was performed on PBMCs from blood, taken 14 to 15 days before vaccination. These receptor sequences come from a middle-aged man who received an inactivated influenza vaccine.

This clonotype was detected a few times. The V gene is TRBV10-3, the J gene TRBJ2-5; 8 bases fit TRBD1. The CDR3 runs 16 residues. With V trimmed by 2 bases and J by 5 bases, 10 bases remained unmatched. Germline lookup yields CDR1 ENHRY and CDR2 SYGVKD. The CDR3 region is CAISEITARGLETQYF. CDR3 nucleotides: TGTGCCATCAGTGAGATTACGGCCAGGGGGCTGGAGACCCAGTACTTC.

J is TRBJ2-2 and V is TRBV4-1; 8 nucleotides match TRBD1. This CDR3 is 16 amino acids long. The ends lost 3 bases at V and 0 bases at J; junction bases unmatched: 3. CDR1 and CDR2 from the germline V gene are MGHRA and YSYEKL. Here the CDR3 reads CASSQTRGPNTGELFF. Written as DNA, the CDR3 is TGCGCCAGCAGCCAGACCAGGGGGCCGAACACCGGGGAGCTGTTTTTT.

The genes are TRBV24-1 and TRBJ2-5; D remains ambiguous. Germline loops: CDR1 KGHDR, CDR2 SFDVKD. The CDR3 extends over 13 amino acids. Trimming removed 2 bases from V and 5 bases from J, with 8 bases in between. In nucleotides, the CDR3 is TGTGCCACCAGTGATTCAGTTTTGGAGACCCAGTACTTC. Translated, it gives CATSDSVLETQYF.

The chain carries TRBV5-1 and TRBJ2-7, with D uncertain. The CDR3 is 13 residues long. Trimming removed 1 base from V and 2 bases from J, with 7 bases in between. Germline CDR1 SGHRS, CDR2 YFSETQ. The CDR3 reads CASSLNEAYEQYF. The CDR3 coding sequence is TGCGCCAGCAGCTTGAATGAAGCCTACGAGCAGTACTTC.

This clonotype was picked up a small number of times. The chain couples TRBV2 to TRBJ1-5; the D is unclear. The CDR3 spans 14 residues. Trimming removed 3 bases from V and 1 base from J, with 7 bases in between. Looked up from germline, CDR1 is SNHLY and CDR2 is FYNNEI. In nucleotides, the CDR3 is TGTGCCAGCAGTGATAGACAAAGCAATCAGCCCCAGCATTTT. Translation gives CASSDRQSNQPQHF.

V and J are TRBV7-9 and TRBJ2-4; no definite D call. This CDR3 has 15 amino acids. Trimming took 2 bases from V and 8 from J, leaving 16 bases between them. From germline, CDR1 is SEHNR and CDR2 FQNEAQ (reference sequence). CDR3 amino acids: CASSLRASGQDIQYF. DNA of the CDR3: TGTGCCAGCAGCTTAAGGGCCTCTGGCCAGGACATTCAGTACTTC.

This clonotype was seen more than once but under ten times. The V call is TRBV29-1, the J call TRBJ2-3; D may correspond to TRBD1 or TRBD2 (5 bases each). The CDR3 extends over 16 amino acids. Trimming took 1 base from V and 2 from J, leaving 16 bases between them. CDR1 is SQVTM and CDR2 is ANQGSEA in the germline V gene. CDR3 residues: CSVEGGPSLNTDTQYF. The CDR3 bases are TGCAGCGTTGAAGGGGGCCCTAGCTTGAACACAGATACGCAGTATTTT.

The rearrangement uses TRBV6-2 or TRBV6-3 and TRBJ2-2, with D possibly TRBD2 on 5 matching bases. Germline assignment: CDR1 MNHEY and CDR2 SVGEGT. The CDR3 has 15 amino acids. The germline V and J ends were trimmed by 2 bases and 2 bases, with 9 bases remaining between them. The CDR3 sequence is CASSYEGDNTGELFF. The CDR3 bases are TGTGCCAGCAGTTACGAGGGAGATAACACCGGGGAGCTGTTTTTT.

This chain uses TRBV7-2 with TRBJ2-5, with TRBD2 matching over 8 bases. The CDR3 covers 15 residues. Germline lookup yields CDR1 SGHTA and CDR2 FQGNSA. Unmatched junction bases numbered 7, after V lost 2 bases and J lost 5 bases. The CDR3 reads CASSLSSGGLETQYF. The CDR3 nucleotides are TGTGCCAGCAGCTTATCTTCGGGGGGGCTTGAGACCCAGTACTTC.

This clonotype occurred a few times. The CDR3 coding sequence is TGTGCCACCAGCAGAGCGACAGGGACTAACACCGGGGAGCTGTTTTTT. This sequence encodes CATSRATGTNTGELFF. The chain has TRBV15 and TRBJ2-2, with TRBD1 as a possible D gene (7 bases). V was cut by 1 base and J by 2 bases, with 11 bases left in between. The CDR3 is 16 amino acids. Germline V gene lookup returns CDR1 LNHNV and CDR2 YYDKDF (reference sequence). The whole variable domain, filled in from reference TRBV15 and TRBJ2-2, reads DAMVIQNPRYQVTQFGKPVTLSCSQTLNHNVMYWYQQKSSQAPKLLFHYYDKDFNNEADTPDNFQSRRPNTSFCFLDIRSPGLGDTAMYLCATSRATGTNTGELFFGEGSRLTVL.

The sample holds a few counts of this clonotype. The rearrangement links TRBV20-1 to TRBJ2-1, with 7 bases lining up with TRBD1. Germline-derived CDR1 and CDR2 are DFQATT and SNEGSKA (reference sequence). J gave up 2 bases and V 1 base, and 14 bases lay outside the gene matches. The CDR3 loop spans 18 amino acids. The CDR3 sequence: CSARGRRDSGWAYNEQFF. The CDR3, as DNA: TGCAGTGCTAGAGGGCGCCGGGACAGCGGTTGGGCCTACAATGAGCAGTTCTTC.

This clonotype was recorded a few times. CDR3 region: CASSPDGYSNSPLHF. In nucleotides, the CDR3 is TGTGCCAGCAGTCCGGACGGATATAGTAATTCACCCCTCCACTTT. This chain links TRBV12-3 or TRBV12-4 with TRBJ1-6; D gene unclear. The CDR3 sequence is 15 residues long. The germline V and J ends were trimmed by 5 bases and 6 bases, with 14 bases remaining between them.

This clonotype has a handful of counts. The rearrangement links TRBV6-5 to TRBJ1-5, with D unresolved. V dropped 2 bases and J dropped 10 bases, with 15 bases sitting between them. Germline V CDR1 and CDR2: MNHEY, SVGAGI. The CDR3 has 14 amino acids. CDR3 sequence (DNA): TGTGCCAGCAGTTACGCAGCCTTATCGGGACCCCAGCATTTT. Protein product: CASSYAALSGPQHF.

The chain carries TRBV18 and TRBJ2-1; 10 bases are shared with TRBD2. Germline-derived CDR1 and CDR2 are KGHSH and LQKENI. This CDR3 spans 15 amino acids. Trimming removed 1 base from V and 7 bases from J; junction bases left unmatched: 4. The CDR3 DNA reads as TGTGCCAGCTCACCACTACTAGCGGGGAGTAATGAGCAGTTCTTC. This translates into CASSPLLAGSNEQFF.

The chain combines TRBV11-1 with TRBJ2-2; 9 nucleotides agree with TRBD1. CDR3 size: 15 residues. CDR1 is SGHAT and CDR2 is FQDESV in the germline V gene (reference sequence). V lost 5 bases to trimming and J lost 3 bases; unmatched junction nucleotides: 4. CDR3 region: CASSQGTGYTGELFF. The CDR3 bases are TGTGCCAGCAGCCAAGGGACAGGGTACACCGGGGAGCTGTTTTTT. The full variable domain, in which reference TRBV11-1 and TRBJ2-2 provide the parts outside the CDR3, is EAEVAQSPRYKITEKSQAVAFWCDPISGHATLYWYRQILGQGPELLVQFQDESVVDDSQLPKDRFSAERLKGVDSTLKIQPAELGDSAMYLCASSQGTGYTGELFFGEGSRLTVL.

This clonotype was seen at least ten times. One end of the junction does not line up with germline, which may come from a read error. The V call is TRBV4-3, the J call TRBJ2-1; TRBD2 might be the D (7 bases). Looked up from germline, CDR1 is LGHNA and CDR2 is YSLEER. The CDR3 is 15 residues long. As DNA, the CDR3 is TGTGCCAGCAGCCAAGGGGGGGGGTCCTACAATGAGCAGTTCTTC. It translates to CASSQGGGSYNEQFF.

The DNA of the CDR3 is TGTGCCAGCAGCCCCCCGGGACTAGCGGTATACGAGCAGTACTTC. Translation: CASSPPGLAVYEQYF. The chain joins TRBV19 to TRBJ2-7; 11 positions agree with TRBD2. V gave up 9 bases and J gave up 4 bases; unmatched junction bases: 11. This CDR3 comprises 15 residues. Germline CDR1 and CDR2: LNHDA and SQIVND (reference sequence). Using reference TRBV19 and TRBJ2-7 for the parts outside the CDR3, the full variable domain is DGGITQSPKYLFRKEGQNVTLSCEQNLNHDAMYWYRQDPGQGLRLIYYSQIVNDFQKGDIAEGYSVSREKKESFPLTVTSAQKNPTAFYLCASSPPGLAVYEQYFGPGTRLTVT.

This clonotype was observed at least ten times. This sequence joins TRBV4-2 and TRBJ2-3; D not resolved. The length of the CDR3 is 16 residues. Looked up from germline, CDR1 is LGHNA and CDR2 is YNFKEQ. V lost 0 bases, J lost 2 bases, and 12 bases lay in between. CDR3 residues: CASSQDSQQSTDTQYF. The DNA of the CDR3 is TGTGCCAGCAGCCAAGACAGCCAGCAATCCACAGATACGCAGTATTTT.

The chain has TRBV6-1 and TRBJ2-3, with TRBD2 identical over 7 bases. V dropped 4 bases and J dropped 2; count of bases not matched to a gene: 9. The CDR3 is made up of 16 amino acids. Per the germline V gene, CDR1 is MNHNS and CDR2 is SASEGT. Written as DNA, the CDR3 is TGTGCCAGCAGTGGCGATCTAGCGGCGGTCACAGATACGCAGTATTTT. Its protein is CASSGDLAAVTDTQYF.

The genes are TRBV7-6 and TRBJ2-3, with D unclear. CDR3 length equals 13 residues. V lost 4 bases and J lost 6, with 11 bases in between. Germline V gives CDR1 SGHVS, CDR2 FNYEAQ. The CDR3 region has the DNA TGTGCCAGCAGCTCAAAGTTGGGTGATACGCAGTATTTT. Amino acid sequence: CASSSKLGDTQYF.

Many counts were recorded for this clonotype. The chain employs TRBV11-2 and TRBJ2-1; D might be TRBD2 (5 bases). This CDR3 has 16 residues. Germline values: CDR1 SGHAT, CDR2 FQNNGV. The V and J ends lost 3 bases and 1 base respectively, with 13 bases between them. The CDR3 DNA follows: TGTGCCAGCAGCTTCGGAGGAGGCCGTTCCTACAATGAGCAGTTCTTC. Protein sequence: CASSFGGGRSYNEQFF.

This clonotype was seen at least ten times. The gene calls are TRBV5-5 and TRBJ2-5; the D is unclear. The germline V and J ends were trimmed by 3 bases and 4 bases, with 16 bases remaining between them. Germline CDR1 is SGHKS and CDR2 is YYEKEE (reference sequence). This CDR3 contains 15 residues. Here the CDR3 DNA reads TGTGCCAGCAGCTCAGAGCCTACCAAGGGAGAGACCCAGTACTTC. It specifies CASSSEPTKGETQYF.

V is TRBV12-3 or TRBV12-4 and J is TRBJ1-1; unclear D gene. Between the trimmed V and J ends, which lost 7 bases and 9 bases, there was a span of 18 bases. The CDR3 is 13 amino acids. Written as DNA, the CDR3 is TGTGCCAGCACCCAGCCTTACGTAGGGAAAGCTTTCTTT. Translation gives CASTQPYVGKAFF.

The chain uses TRBV18 and TRBJ2-5; the D gene is possibly TRBD1 (6 bases). Deletions cut 3 bases from V and 5 bases from J, with 13 bases between. CDR3 length: 14 residues. Germline V gene data show CDR1 as KGHSH and CDR2 as LQKENI. Written as DNA, the CDR3 is TGTGCCAGCTCACCCAACAGGGATCGGGAGACCCAGTACTTC. Translating it yields CASSPNRDRETQYF.

In this sample, this clonotype turned up once. This chain joins TRBV4-2 and TRBJ2-2, with a tentative D call TRBD1 (5 bases). The V and J ends lost 0 bases and 6 bases respectively, with 14 bases between them. The CDR3 contains 16 residues. The germline gives CDR1 LGHNA, CDR2 YNFKEQ. CDR3: CASSQDRQGAAGELFF. The CDR3, as DNA: TGTGCCAGCAGCCAAGATCGGCAGGGCGCGGCCGGGGAGCTGTTTTTT.

This chain connects TRBV12-3 or TRBV12-4 to TRBJ1-1; no clear D gene. V lost 3 bases and J lost 8, with 13 bases in between. The CDR3 loop spans 13 amino acids. The DNA of the CDR3 is TGTGCCAGCAGTTTTTGGCCAGTCGAAGAAGCTTTCTTT. Its translation: CASSFWPVEEAFF.

The chain recombines TRBV20-1 with TRBJ2-3; 9 bases are a match to TRBD2. This CDR3 contains 16 residues. Unmatched junction bases numbered 11, after V lost 2 bases and J lost 5 bases. Germline CDR1 and CDR2: DFQATT and SNEGSKA (reference sequence). The CDR3 spells CSARRPASGNLDTQYF. DNA for the CDR3: TGCAGTGCTAGAAGGCCGGCTAGCGGGAATTTAGATACGCAGTATTTT.